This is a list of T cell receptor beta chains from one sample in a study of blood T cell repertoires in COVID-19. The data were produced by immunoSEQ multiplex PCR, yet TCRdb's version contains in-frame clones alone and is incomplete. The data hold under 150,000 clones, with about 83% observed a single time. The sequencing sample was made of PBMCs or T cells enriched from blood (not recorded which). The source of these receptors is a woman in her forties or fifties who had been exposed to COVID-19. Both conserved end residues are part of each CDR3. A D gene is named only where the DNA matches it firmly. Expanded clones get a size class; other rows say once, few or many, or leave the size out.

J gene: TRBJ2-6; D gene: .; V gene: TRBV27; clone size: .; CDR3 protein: CASSPRQVGANVLTF
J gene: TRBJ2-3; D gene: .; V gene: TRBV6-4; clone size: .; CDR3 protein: CASSDSSGGTDTQYF
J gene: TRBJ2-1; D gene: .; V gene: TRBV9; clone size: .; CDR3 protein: CASSGTGDRSYNEQFF
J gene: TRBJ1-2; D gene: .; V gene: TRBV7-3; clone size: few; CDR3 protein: CASSLLRRVNYGYTF
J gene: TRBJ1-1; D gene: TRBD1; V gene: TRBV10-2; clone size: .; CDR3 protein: CASGQGANTEAFF
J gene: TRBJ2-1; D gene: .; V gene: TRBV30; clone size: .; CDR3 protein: CAWSVVAGGSDFF
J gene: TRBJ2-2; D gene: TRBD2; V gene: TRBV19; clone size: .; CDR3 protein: CASSVVGAGRTNTGELFF
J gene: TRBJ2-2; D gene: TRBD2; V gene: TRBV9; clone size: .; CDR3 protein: CASSVIAGDYTGELFF
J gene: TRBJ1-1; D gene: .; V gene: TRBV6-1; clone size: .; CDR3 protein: CASSEAVQGEAFF
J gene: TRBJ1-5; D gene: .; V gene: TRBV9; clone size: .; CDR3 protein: CASSVGGGDQPQHF
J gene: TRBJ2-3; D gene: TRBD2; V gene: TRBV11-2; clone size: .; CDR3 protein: CASRPRRGVGTDTQYF
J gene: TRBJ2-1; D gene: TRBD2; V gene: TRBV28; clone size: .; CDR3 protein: CASRPGLAGGPRVYNEQFF
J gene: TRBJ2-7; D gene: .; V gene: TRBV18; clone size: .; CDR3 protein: CASSPILGQGYEQYF
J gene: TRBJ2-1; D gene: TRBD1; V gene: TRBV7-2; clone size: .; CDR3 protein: CASSPGQGRYNEQFF
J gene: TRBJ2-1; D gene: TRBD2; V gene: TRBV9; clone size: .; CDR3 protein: CASSVDAGGAYNEQFF
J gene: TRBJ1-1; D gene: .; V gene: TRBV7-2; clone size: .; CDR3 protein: CASSVQSMNTEAFF
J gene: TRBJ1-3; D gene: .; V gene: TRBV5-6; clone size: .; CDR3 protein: CASSLGQANTIYF
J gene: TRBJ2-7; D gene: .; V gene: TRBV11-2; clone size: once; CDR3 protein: CASSSFGEQYF
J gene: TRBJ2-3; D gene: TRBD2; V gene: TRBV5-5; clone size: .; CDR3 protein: CASSLTLQREGGNTQYF
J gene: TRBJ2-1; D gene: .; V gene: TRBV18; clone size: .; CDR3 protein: CASSGVGYNEQFF
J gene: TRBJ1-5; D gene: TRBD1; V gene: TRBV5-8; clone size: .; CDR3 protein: CASSLWDRENQPQHF
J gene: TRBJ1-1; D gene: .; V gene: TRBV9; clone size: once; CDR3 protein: CASSAQKRGNEAFF
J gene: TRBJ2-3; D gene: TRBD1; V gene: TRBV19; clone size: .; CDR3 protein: CASSTGGFTDTQYF
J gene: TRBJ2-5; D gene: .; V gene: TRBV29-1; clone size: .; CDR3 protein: CSVGGRLETQYF
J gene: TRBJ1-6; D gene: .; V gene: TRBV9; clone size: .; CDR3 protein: CASSLLARGSSPLHF
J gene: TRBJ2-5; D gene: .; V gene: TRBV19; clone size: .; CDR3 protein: CASSRGARETQYF
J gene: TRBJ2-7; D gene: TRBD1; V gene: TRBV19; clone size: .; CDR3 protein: CASSIQGDTGREQYF
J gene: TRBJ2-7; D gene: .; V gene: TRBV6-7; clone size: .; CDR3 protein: CASSTGLAYEQYF
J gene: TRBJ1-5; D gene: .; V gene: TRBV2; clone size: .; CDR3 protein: CASSLDSVVSQHF
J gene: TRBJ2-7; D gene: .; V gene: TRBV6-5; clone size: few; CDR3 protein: CASNSVSSYEQYF
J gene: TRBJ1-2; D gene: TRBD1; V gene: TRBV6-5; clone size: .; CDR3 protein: CASSSTGSYGYTF
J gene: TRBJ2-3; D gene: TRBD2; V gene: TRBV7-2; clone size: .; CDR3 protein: CASSSSSGNPTDTQYF
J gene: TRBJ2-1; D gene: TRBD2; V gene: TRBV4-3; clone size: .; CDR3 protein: CASSQPLAARDWAGGEQFF
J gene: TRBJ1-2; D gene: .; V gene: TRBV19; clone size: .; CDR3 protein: CASSIQGPYGYTF
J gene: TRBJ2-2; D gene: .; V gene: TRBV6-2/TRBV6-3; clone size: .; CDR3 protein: CASSQLPANTGELFF
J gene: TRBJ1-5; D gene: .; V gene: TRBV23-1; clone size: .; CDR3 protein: CASSQFWVRGNQPQHF
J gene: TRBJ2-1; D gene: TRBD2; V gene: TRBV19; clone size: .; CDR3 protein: CASSILTSGSYNEQFF
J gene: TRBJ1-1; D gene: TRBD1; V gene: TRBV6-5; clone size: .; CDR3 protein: CASRQGGGAFF
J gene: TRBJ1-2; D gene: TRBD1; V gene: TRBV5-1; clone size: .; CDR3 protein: CASSSDRGGYGYTF
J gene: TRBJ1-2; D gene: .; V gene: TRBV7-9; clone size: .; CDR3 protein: CASILSGAANYGYTF
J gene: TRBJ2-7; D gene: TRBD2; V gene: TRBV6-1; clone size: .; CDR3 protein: CASSEASRGGYF
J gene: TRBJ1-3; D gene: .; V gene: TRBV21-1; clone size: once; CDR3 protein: CASSGGYSGNTIYF
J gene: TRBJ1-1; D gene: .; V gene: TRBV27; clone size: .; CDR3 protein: CASSLPGFTEAFF
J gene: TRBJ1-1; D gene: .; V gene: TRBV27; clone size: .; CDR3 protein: CASRDRPMTEAFF
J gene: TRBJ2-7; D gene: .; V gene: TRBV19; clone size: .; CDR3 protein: CASSIGGGTYEQYF
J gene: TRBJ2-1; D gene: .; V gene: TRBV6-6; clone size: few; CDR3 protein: CASSYGGRTYYNEQFF
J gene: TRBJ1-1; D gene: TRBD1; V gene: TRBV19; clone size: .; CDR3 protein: CASSDGQGPFKPWPPTEAFF
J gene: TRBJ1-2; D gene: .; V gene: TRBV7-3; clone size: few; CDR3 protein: CASSLTPEGSYTF
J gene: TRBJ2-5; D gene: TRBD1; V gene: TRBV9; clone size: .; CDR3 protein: CASSAQGAKGTQYF
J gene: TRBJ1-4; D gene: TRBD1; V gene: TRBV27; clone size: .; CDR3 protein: CASSSAGTGNEKLFF
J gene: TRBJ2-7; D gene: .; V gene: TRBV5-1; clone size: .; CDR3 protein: CASSRGLPTVYEQYF
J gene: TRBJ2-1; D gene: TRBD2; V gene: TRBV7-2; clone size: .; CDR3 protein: CASSLGGLAAVDEQFF
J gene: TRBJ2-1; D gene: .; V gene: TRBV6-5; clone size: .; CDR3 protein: CASSYSSWRNEQFF